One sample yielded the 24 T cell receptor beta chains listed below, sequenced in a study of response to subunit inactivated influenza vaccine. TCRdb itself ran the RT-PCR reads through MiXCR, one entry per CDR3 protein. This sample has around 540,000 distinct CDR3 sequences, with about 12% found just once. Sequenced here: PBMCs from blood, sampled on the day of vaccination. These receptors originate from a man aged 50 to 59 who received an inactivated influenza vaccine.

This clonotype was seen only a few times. In nucleotides, the CDR3 is TGTGCCAGCAGCCAGCGGACTAGCGGGGGGTCAGATACGCAGTATTTT. Encoded protein: CASSQRTSGGSDTQYF. The J gene is TRBJ2-3, the V gene TRBV5-6; TRBD2 matches 14 bases. After removal of 4 bases from V and 4 bases from J, the junction contained 5 bases not matched to a gene. The V gene's germline CDR1 is SGHDT and CDR2 YYEEEE. The CDR3 covers 16 residues.

As DNA, the CDR3 is TGTGCCAGCAGCCATCCCGGTCCTTACCGGAGCTACGAGCAGTACTTC. The encoded protein is CASSHPGPYRSYEQYF. The gene calls are TRBV4-2 and TRBJ2-7; D gene uncertain. Between the trimmed V and J ends, which lost 3 bases and 3 bases, there was a span of 18 bases. This CDR3 is 16 amino acids long. Germline assignment: CDR1 LGHNA and CDR2 YNFKEQ.

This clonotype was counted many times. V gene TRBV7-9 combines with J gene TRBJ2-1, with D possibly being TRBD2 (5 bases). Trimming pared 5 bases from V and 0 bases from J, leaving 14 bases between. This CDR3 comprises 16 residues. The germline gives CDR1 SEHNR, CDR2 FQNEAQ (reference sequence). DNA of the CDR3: TGTGCCAGCAGCCCCCCGGGCGGAGGCTCCTACAATGAGCAGTTCTTC. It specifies CASSPPGGGSYNEQFF.

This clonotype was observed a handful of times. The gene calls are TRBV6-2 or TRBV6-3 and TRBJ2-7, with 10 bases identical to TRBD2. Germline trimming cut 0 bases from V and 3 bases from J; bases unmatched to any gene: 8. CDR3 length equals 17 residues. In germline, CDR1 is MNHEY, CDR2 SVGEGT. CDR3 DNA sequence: TGTGCCAGCAGTTACTCGAGTGGGGCTAGCGGGAGCTACGAGCAGTACTTC. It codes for CASSYSSGASGSYEQYF.

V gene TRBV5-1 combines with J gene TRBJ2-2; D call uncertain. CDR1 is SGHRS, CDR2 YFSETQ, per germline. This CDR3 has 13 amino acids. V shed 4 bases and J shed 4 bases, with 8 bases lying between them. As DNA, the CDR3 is TGCGCCAGCAGCCCCCCGTGCACCGGGGAGCTGTTTTTT. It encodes CASSPPCTGELFF.

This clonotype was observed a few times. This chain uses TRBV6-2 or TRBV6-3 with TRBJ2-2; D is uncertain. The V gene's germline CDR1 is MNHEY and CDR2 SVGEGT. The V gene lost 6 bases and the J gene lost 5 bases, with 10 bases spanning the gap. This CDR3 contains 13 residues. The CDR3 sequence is CASRRGRTGELFF. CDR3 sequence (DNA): TGTGCCAGCAGACGCGGTCGGACCGGGGAGCTGTTTTTT.

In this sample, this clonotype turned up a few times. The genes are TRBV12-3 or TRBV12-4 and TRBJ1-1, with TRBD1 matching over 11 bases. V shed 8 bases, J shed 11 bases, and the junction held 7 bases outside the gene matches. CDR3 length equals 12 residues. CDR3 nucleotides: TGTGCCAGCGGACAGGGGGCTTCTGTGGCTTTCTTT. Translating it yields CASGQGASVAFF.

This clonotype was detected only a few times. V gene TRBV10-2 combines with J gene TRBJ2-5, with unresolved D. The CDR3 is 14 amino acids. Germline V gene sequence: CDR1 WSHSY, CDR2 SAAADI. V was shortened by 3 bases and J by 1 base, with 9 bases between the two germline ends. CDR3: CASSDIGGQETQYF. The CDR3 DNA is TGCGCCAGCAGTGACATTGGCGGCCAAGAGACCCAGTACTTC.

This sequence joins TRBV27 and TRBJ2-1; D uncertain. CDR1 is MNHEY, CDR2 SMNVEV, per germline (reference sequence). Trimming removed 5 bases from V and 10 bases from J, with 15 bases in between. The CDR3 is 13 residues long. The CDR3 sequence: CASSPDVAWEQFF. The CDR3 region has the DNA TGTGCCAGCAGTCCTGACGTAGCCTGGGAGCAGTTCTTC.

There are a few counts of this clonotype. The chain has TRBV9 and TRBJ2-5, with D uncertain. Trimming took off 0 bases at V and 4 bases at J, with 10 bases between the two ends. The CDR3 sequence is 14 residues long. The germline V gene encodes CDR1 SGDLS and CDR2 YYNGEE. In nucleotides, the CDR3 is TGTGCCAGCAGCGTAGATCTCCCCCCAGAGACCCAGTACTTC. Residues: CASSVDLPPETQYF.

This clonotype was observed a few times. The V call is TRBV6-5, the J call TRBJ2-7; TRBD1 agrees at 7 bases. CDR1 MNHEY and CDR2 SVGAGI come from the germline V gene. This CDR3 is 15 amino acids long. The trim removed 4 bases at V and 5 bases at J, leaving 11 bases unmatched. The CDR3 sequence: CASSSNYRGRDEQYF. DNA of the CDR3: TGTGCCAGCAGTTCCAACTACAGGGGAAGGGACGAGCAGTACTTC.

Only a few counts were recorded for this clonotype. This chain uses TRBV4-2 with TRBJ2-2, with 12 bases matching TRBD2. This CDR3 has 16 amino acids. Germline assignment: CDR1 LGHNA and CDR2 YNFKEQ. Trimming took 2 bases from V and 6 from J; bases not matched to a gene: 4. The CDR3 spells CASSQILAGGSGELFF. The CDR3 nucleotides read TGTGCCAGCAGCCAAATACTAGCGGGAGGATCCGGGGAGCTGTTTTTT.

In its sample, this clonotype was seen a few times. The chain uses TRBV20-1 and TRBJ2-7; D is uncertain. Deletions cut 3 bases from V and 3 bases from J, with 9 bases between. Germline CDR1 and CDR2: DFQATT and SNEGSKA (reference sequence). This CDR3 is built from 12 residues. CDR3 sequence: CSASKPSYEQYF. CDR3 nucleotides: TGCAGTGCTAGTAAGCCAAGCTACGAGCAGTACTTC.

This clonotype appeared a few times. Here the CDR3 DNA reads TGTGCCAGCAGCGTAGATTGGCTCACAGATACGCAGTATTTT. Translating gives CASSVDWLTDTQYF. This chain uses TRBV9 with TRBJ2-3; D ambiguous. The V gene lost 0 bases and the J gene lost 2 bases, with 7 bases spanning the gap. This CDR3 comprises 14 residues. CDR1 and CDR2 (germline): SGDLS, YYNGEE.

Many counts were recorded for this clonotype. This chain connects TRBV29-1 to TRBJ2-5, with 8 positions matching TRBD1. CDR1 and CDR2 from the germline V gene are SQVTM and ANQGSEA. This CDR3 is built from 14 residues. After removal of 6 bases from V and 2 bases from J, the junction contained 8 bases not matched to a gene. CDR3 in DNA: TGCAGCGTCCGCCGAGGGACAGGACAAGAGACCCAGTACTTC. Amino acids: CSVRRGTGQETQYF.

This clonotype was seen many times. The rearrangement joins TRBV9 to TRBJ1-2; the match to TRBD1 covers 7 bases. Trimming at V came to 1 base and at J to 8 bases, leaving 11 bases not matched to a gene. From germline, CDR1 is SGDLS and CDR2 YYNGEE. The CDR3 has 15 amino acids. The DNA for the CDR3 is TGTGCCAGCAGCGTAACGTGGGACAGCGCTATCGGCTACACCTTC. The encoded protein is CASSVTWDSAIGYTF.

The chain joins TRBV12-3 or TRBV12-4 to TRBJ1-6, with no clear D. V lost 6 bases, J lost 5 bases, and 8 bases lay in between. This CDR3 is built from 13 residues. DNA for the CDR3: TGTGCCAGCAGGAACACTCATAATTCACCCCTCCACTTT. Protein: CASRNTHNSPLHF.

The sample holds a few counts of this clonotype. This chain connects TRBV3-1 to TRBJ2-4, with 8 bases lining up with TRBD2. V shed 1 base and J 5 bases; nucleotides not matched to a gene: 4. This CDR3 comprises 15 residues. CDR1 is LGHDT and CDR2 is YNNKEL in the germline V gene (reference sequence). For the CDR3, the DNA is TGTGCCAGCAGCCAAGCGGGGGGGCCGGAAAACATTCAGTACTTC. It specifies CASSQAGGPENIQYF.

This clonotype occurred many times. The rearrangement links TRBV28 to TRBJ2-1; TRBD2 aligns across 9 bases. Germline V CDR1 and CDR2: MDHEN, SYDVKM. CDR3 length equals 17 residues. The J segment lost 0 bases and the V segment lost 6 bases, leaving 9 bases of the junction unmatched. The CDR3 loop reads CASSLLPSGNSYNEQFF. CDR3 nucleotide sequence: TGTGCCAGCAGCCTCCTGCCTAGCGGGAACTCCTACAATGAGCAGTTCTTC.

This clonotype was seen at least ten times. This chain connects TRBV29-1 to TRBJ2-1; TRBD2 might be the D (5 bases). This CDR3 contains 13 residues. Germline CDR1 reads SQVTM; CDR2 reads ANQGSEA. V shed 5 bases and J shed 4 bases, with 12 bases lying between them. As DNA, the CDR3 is TGCAGCGTTAGGGAGTCTCTTTACAATGAGCAGTTCTTC. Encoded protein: CSVRESLYNEQFF.

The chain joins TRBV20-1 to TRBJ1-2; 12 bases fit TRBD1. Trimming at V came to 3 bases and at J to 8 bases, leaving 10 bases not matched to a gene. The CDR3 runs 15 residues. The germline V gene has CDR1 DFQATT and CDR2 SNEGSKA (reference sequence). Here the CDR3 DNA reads TGCAGTGCTAGTCTCCGGGACAGGGGGCTGGAGGGCTACACCTTC. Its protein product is CSASLRDRGLEGYTF.

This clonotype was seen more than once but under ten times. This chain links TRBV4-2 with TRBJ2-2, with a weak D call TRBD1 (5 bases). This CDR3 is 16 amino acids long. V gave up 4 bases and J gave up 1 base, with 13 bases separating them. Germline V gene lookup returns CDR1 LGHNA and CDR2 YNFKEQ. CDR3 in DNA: TGTGCCAGCAGCCCTTCCCTTCAGGGGAACACCGGGGAGCTGTTTTTT. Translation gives CASSPSLQGNTGELFF.

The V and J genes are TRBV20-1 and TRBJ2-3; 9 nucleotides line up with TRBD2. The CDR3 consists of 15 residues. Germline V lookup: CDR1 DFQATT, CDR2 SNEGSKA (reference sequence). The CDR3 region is CSALIAGATTDTQYF. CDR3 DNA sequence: TGCAGCGCTTTAATAGCGGGGGCCACGACGGATACGCAGTATTTT.

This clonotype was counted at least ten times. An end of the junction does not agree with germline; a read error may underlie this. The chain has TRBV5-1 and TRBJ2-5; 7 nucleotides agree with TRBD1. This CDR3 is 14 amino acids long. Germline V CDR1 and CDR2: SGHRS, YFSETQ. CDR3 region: CASSPGTAQETQYF. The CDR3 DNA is TGTGCCAGCAGCCCGGGGACAGCCCAAGAGACCCAGTACTTC.